This T cell receptor beta chain came from a study of OX40 agonist ivuxolimab in advanced cancers. Turning to the study itself: Prior anti-PD-1, anti-PD-L1 or anti-CTLA-4 therapy was allowed; 40% to 50% had some. Findings of the study overall: Researchers did not determine the expanded peripheral T cells' antigen specificity.

This clone was seen only a few times. Its antigen is not identified. Generated by immunoSEQ multiplex PCR, the TCRdb table keeps only in-frame clones and is missing some. The data hold about 69,000 clones, with about 90% observed a single time. Germline CDR1 is MNHEY and CDR2 is SVGAGI. CDR3 length equals 15 residues. With 6 bases removed from V and 5 bases from J, the gap between germline ends came to 14 bases. This chain connects TRBV6-5 to TRBJ1-6; D uncertain. This receptor was obtained from an adult with an advanced solid tumor such as melanoma, head and neck, liver or kidney cancer. The specimen comprised CD4+ or CD8+ T cells sorted from blood, sampled in a trial of the OX40 agonist ivuxolimab. CDR3 nucleotides: TGTGCCAGCAGCCTGAGGACGCCTGATAATTCACCCCTCCACTTT. Translation: CASSLRTPDNSPLHF.